What follows is one T cell receptor (delta chain) and its context. What it binds is unknown. The sample belongs to a study of Vδ1+ human thymocytes. Study-level points and caveats: Thymic TRG and TRD repertoires appeared highly polyclonal.

The template was reverse-transcribed extracted RNA. Pooled V-gene forward primers with one constant-region reverse primer generated the CDR3 amplicons by multiplex PCR. TCRdb redid the clone calls on the multiplex PCR reads with CATT. The sample comprises about 58,000 delta-chain clones, approximately 15% of which are singletons, and about 0.4% rests with the top ten. V shed 5 bases and J 2 bases; nucleotides not matched to a gene: 27. The CDR3 runs 22 residues. CDR1 and CDR2 from the germline V gene are TSWWSYY and QGS. V is TRDV1 and J is TRDJ1, with 9 bases that match TRDD3. The TCR originated in a girl less than two years old who had congenital heart surgery. The source material was Vdelta1+ gamma-delta thymocytes from the thymus. Subset here: FACS-sorted CD3+ TCRalphabeta- TCRVdelta1+ TCRVdelta2- thymocytes. The CDR3 DNA sequence: TGTGCTCTTGGGCCCGGTTACGAGCCTACGTCCTGGGGGATCCAACAGACCGATAAACTCATCTTT. It translates to CALGPGYEPTSWGIQQTDKLIF.